The T cell receptor beta chain under discussion was sequenced for a study of radiation and T cells in renal cell carcinoma. Generated by immunoSEQ multiplex PCR, the TCRdb table keeps only in-frame clones and is missing some. The table has tens of thousands of clones, over 80% seen once. The time point denotes: blood 4 weeks post-SBRT, at nephrectomy. Sample treatment: 15 Gy SBRT to primary tumor, nephrectomy 4 weeks later. Nephrectomy followed 15 Gy stereotactic body radiation by 4 weeks. This renal cell carcinoma was of the clear cell type. This CDR3 has 13 residues. Germline lookup yields CDR1 SNHLY and CDR2 FYNNEI. Trimming removed 6 bases at V and 4 bases at J, with 9 bases between.

The receptor's source is a woman aged 65 to 85 with renal cell carcinoma. This rearrangement joins TRBV2 to TRBJ2-2; D remains ambiguous. Sequenced material: blood, taken from a patient whose treatment included radiotherapy and nephrectomy. CDR3 nucleotide sequence: TGTGCCAGCAGCGATCTTATCACCGGGGAGCTGTTTTTT. Encoded protein: CASSDLITGELFF.